The 4 T cell receptor beta chains listed next were all sequenced from one sample in a study of T cell repertoires in cytomegalovirus infection. MiXCR, applied by TCRdb to the reads, yields one record per CDR3 protein. The sample yields some 300,000 distinct CDR3 sequences, approximately 14% seen once. The sample consisted of PBMCs. These receptors originate from a human donor in good health (CMV status not recorded). Some clones in this sample may be carry-over from other donors' samples.

This clonotype was recorded many times. The chain joins TRBV19 to TRBJ2-1, with unresolved D. V lost 7 bases to trimming and J lost 6 bases, with 19 bases between them. The germline V gene has CDR1 LNHDA and CDR2 SQIVND (reference sequence). The CDR3 has 15 residues. CDR3 loop: CASISLTRMGNEQFF. CDR3 coding DNA: TGTGCCAGTATCTCCCTGACAAGGATGGGCAATGAGCAGTTCTTC.

This clonotype appeared once. The chain links TRBV18 to TRBJ2-1; D is perhaps TRBD1 (6 bases). CDR1 and CDR2 from the germline V gene are KGHSH and LQKENI. This CDR3 comprises 15 residues. V was shortened by 3 bases and J by 10 bases, with 19 bases between the two germline ends. The CDR3 region has the DNA TGTGCCAGCTCACCGGGGGCTGGGGCAACGGGGGAGCAGTTCTTC. Protein: CASSPGAGATGEQFF.

This clonotype came up many times. This chain connects TRBV7-2 to TRBJ1-5, with a possible D match to TRBD1 (6 bases). Trimming took off 1 base at V and 5 bases at J, with 9 bases between the two ends. Germline CDR1 is SGHTA and CDR2 is FQGNSA. The CDR3 length is 14 residues. The CDR3 region is CASSLVPGDQPQHF. In DNA, the CDR3 is TGTGCCAGCAGCTTAGTTCCAGGGGATCAGCCCCAGCATTTT.

Many counts were recorded for this clonotype. The chain joins TRBV7-6 to TRBJ2-7; D gene uncertain. This CDR3 is 13 amino acids long. V lost 5 bases and J 5 bases, leaving 13 bases between the germline ends. Germline CDR1 is SGHVS and CDR2 is FNYEAQ. CDR3 nucleotides: TGTGCCAGCAGCGACCCTCGTGGCCACGAGCAGTACTTC. Protein sequence: CASSDPRGHEQYF.